A selection of T cell receptor beta chains follows, all from one sample in a study of blood T cell repertoires in COVID-19. Some clones are missing from TCRdb's copy, which holds only in-frame ones; the method was immunoSEQ multiplex PCR. Of roughly 300,000 clones in the sample, roughly 87% were seen once. The sample was PBMCs or T cells enriched from blood (not recorded which). The receptors here all came from a woman under 40 who had recovered from COVID-19. Each CDR3 is given with its conserved first and last residue. Clone size, where shown, is once, few, many, or a class for clones that have expanded.

size: NA; length: 13; V: TRBV18; J: TRBJ2-3; CDR3: CASSPQGGAPQYF
size: NA; length: 14; V: TRBV28; J: TRBJ2-5; CDR3: CASSSGRAQETQYF
size: NA; length: 14; V: TRBV6-5; J: TRBJ2-7; CDR3: CASARRSDGNEQYF
size: NA; length: 17; V: TRBV13; J: TRBJ2-5; CDR3: CASSLGSSTSGGETQYF
size: NA; length: 15; V: TRBV7-2; J: TRBJ1-6; CDR3: CASSLVGAGNSPLHF
size: once; length: 16; V: TRBV10-3; J: TRBJ1-5; CDR3: CAISDDRTGGNQPQHF
size: NA; length: 15; V: TRBV7-2; J: TRBJ2-3; CDR3: CASSSTRGSTDTQYF
size: NA; length: 13; V: TRBV6-5; J: TRBJ2-2; CDR3: CASKMIETGELFF
size: NA; length: 11; V: TRBV7-9; J: TRBJ2-5; CDR3: CASSLQETQYF
size: NA; length: 17; V: TRBV3-1/TRBV3-2; J: TRBJ2-1; CDR3: CASTLPKRDLNHNEQFF
size: NA; length: 13; V: TRBV5-4; J: TRBJ2-7; CDR3: CASSNRSSYEQYF
size: NA; length: 15; V: TRBV10-1; J: TRBJ2-1; CDR3: CASSGRRTDYNEQFF
size: NA; length: 11; V: TRBV2; J: TRBJ2-1; CDR3: CASDKNNEQFF
size: NA; length: 18; V: TRBV6-2/TRBV6-3; J: TRBJ2-6; CDR3: CASSYRGRGSSGANVLTF
size: NA; length: 16; V: TRBV5-1; J: TRBJ1-2; CDR3: CASSYDGQGASYGYTF
size: NA; length: 14; V: TRBV11-2; J: TRBJ2-5; CDR3: CASSLSGKQETQYF
size: few; length: 16; V: TRBV5-1; J: TRBJ2-5; CDR3: CASSLAPGGDQETQYF
size: NA; length: 15; V: TRBV3-1/TRBV3-2; J: TRBJ1-1; CDR3: CASRNGAGAYTEAFF
size: once; length: 14; V: TRBV5-4; J: TRBJ1-5; CDR3: CASSLWGVPQPQHF
size: NA; length: 13; V: TRBV11-3; J: TRBJ2-3; CDR3: CASAGGASDTQYF
size: NA; length: 16; V: TRBV28; J: TRBJ1-5; CDR3: CASRPSRGSGNQPQHF
size: NA; length: 15; V: TRBV13; J: TRBJ2-1; CDR3: CASSLGLAGRREQFF
size: NA; length: 16; V: TRBV6-5; J: TRBJ2-1; CDR3: CASSYSSGSPYNEQFF
size: NA; length: 14; V: TRBV7-2; J: TRBJ1-2; CDR3: CASSPPGTVYGYTF
size: NA; length: 17; V: TRBV7-8; J: TRBJ1-1; CDR3: CASSLYEAGLHNTEAFF
size: NA; length: 14; V: TRBV5-1; J: TRBJ1-1; CDR3: CASSQQGPNTEAFF
size: NA; length: 15; V: TRBV2; J: TRBJ2-7; CDR3: CASTDTAKVGSEQYF
size: few; length: 13; V: TRBV5-8; J: TRBJ1-1; CDR3: CASSLGHGAEAFF
size: NA; length: 18; V: TRBV24-1; J: TRBJ2-2; CDR3: CATSDLHRRQGAPGELFF
size: NA; length: 16; V: TRBV6-4; J: TRBJ2-2; CDR3: CASSAGLAGVTGELFF
size: once; length: 15; V: TRBV7-5; J: TRBJ2-1; CDR3: CVRCHSGTSFREQFF
size: NA; length: 19; V: TRBV3-1/TRBV3-2; J: TRBJ2-3; CDR3: CASSHRGLAGGRSTDTQYF